The entry below describes one T cell receptor (beta chain). Its antigen is unknown. The CDR3 sequence is 15 residues long. Germline V lookup: CDR1 LNHDA, CDR2 SQIVND (reference sequence). Trimming stripped 6 bases from V and 4 bases from J, with 19 bases between. The data were taken from a study of primary melanoma T cells and metastatic recurrence. Whole-study findings and limits: T-cell fraction reportedly outperformed other histopathological variables added to thickness.

Profiling relied on immunoSEQ multiplex PCR, and the TCRdb table lists in-frame clones only, not all of them. The table records roughly 300 clones, more than 70% of them present only once. Each patient's primary melanoma had been removed surgically, with risk of metastatic recurrence. The specimen sequenced was melanoma tumor tissue. The clonotype originates from a human donor with melanoma. This chain joins TRBV19 and TRBJ2-7, with D perhaps matching TRBD2 (6 bases). The DNA for the CDR3 is TGTGCCAGTAGGGTGAGCAGGAGGGCCGGTTACGAGCAGTACTTC. Translated, it gives CASRVSRRAGYEQYF.